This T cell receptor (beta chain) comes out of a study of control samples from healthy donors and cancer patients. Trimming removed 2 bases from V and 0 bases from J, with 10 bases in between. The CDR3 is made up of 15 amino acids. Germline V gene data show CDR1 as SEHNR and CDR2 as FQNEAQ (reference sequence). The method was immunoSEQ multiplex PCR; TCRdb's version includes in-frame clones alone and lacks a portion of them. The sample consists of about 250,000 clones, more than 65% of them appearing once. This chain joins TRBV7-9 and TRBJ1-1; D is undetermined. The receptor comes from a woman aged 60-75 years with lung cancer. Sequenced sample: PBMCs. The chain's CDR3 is CASSLMRRLNTEAFF. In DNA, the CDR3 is TGTGCCAGCAGCTTAATGCGGCGCTTGAACACTGAAGCTTTCTTT.